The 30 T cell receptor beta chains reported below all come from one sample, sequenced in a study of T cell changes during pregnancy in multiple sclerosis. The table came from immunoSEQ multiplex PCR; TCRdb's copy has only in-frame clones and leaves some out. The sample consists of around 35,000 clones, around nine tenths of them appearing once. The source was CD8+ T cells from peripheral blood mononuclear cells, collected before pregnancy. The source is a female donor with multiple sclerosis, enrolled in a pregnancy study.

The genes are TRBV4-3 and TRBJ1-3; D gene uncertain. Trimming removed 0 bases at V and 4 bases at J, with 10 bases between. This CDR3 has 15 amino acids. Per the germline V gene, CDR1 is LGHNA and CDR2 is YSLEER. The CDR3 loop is CASSQDRGRGNTIYF. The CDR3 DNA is TGCGCCAGCAGCCAAGATCGTGGGAGGGGAAACACCATATATTTT.

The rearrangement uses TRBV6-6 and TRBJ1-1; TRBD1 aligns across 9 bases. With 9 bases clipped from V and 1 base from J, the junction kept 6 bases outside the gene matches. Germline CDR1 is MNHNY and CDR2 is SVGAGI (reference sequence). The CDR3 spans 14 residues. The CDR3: CASRQQGANTEAFF. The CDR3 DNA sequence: TGTGCCAGTCGACAACAGGGGGCGAACACTGAAGCTTTCTTT.

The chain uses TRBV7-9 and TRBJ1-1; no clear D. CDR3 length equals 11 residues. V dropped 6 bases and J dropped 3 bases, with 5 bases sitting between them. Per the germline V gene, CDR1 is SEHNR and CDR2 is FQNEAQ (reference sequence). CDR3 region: CASSLDTEAFF. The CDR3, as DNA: TGTGCCAGCAGTCTTGACACTGAAGCTTTCTTT.

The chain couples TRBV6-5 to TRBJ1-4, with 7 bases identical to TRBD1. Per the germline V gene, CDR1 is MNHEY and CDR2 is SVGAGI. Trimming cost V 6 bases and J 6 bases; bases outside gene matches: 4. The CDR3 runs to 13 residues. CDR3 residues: CASSSQGDEKLFF. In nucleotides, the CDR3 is TGTGCCAGCAGCAGCCAGGGGGATGAAAAACTGTTTTTT.

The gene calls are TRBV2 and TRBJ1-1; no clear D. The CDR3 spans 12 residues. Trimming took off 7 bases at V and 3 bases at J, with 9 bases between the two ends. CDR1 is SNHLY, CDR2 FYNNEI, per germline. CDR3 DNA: TGTGCCAGCAATCCAGTGTACACTGAAGCTTTCTTT. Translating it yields CASNPVYTEAFF.

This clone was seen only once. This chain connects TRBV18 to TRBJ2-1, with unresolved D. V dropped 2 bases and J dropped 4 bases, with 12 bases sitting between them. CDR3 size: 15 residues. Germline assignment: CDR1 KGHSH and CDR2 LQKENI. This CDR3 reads CASSPSSYIYNEQFF. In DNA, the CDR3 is TGTGCCAGCTCACCATCTTCATACATATACAATGAGCAGTTCTTC.

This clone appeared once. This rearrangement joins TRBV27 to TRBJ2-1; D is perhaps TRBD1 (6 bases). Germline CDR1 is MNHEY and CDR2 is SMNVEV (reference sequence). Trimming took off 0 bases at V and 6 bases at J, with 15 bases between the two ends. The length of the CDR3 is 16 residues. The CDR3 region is CASSLSRQRGINEQFF. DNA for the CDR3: TGTGCCAGCAGTTTATCCCGCCAAAGGGGGATCAATGAGCAGTTCTTC.

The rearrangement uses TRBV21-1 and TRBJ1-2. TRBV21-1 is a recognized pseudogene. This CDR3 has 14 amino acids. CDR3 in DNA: TGTGCCAGCAGCAACAAAGCGGATTACTATGGCTACACCTTC. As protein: CASSNKADYYGYTF.

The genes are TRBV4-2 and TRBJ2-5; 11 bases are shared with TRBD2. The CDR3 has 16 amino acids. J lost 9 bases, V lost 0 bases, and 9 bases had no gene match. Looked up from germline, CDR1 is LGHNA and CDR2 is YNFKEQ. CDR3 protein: CASSQDITSGGPSQYF. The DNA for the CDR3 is TGTGCCAGCAGCCAAGATATAACTAGCGGGGGTCCCTCCCAGTACTTC.

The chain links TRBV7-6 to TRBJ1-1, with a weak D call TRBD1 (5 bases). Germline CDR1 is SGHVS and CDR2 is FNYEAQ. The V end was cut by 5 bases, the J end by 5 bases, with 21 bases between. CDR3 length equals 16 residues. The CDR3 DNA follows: TGTGCCAGCAGCCCTGAGCTAGGGGCAGAGTATACTGAAGCTTTCTTT. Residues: CASSPELGAEYTEAFF.

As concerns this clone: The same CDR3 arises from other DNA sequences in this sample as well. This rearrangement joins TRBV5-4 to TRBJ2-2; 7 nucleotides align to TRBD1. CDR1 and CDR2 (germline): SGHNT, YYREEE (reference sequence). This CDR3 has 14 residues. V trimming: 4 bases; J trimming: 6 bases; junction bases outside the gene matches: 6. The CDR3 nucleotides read TGTGCCAGCAGCACAGGGGTTGCGGCCGGGGAGCTGTTTTTT. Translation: CASSTGVAAGELFF. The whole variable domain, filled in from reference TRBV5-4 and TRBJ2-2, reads ETGVTQSPTHLIKTRGQQVTLRCSSQSGHNTVSWYQQALGQGPQFIFQYYREEENGRGNFPPRFSGLQFPNYSSELNVNALELDDSALYLCASSTGVAAGELFFGEGSRLTVL.

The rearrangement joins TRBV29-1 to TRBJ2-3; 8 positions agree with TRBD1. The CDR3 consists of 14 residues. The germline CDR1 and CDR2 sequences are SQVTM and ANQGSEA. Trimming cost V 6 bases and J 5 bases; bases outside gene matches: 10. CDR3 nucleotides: TGCAGCGTCGTGCTCAGGGGGCGAAGAGATACGCAGTATTTT. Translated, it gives CSVVLRGRRDTQYF.

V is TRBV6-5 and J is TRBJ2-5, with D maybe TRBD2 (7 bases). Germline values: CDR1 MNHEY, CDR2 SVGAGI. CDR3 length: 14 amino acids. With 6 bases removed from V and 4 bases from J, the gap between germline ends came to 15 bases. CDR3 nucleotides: TGTGCCAGCAGCAGAGGGGGAGGGGCAGAGACCCAGTACTTC. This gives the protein CASSRGGGAETQYF.

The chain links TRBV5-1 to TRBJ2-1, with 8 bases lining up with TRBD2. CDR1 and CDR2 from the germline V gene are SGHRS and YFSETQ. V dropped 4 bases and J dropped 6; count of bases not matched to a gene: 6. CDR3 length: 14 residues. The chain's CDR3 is CASSPIGTSNEQFF. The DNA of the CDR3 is TGCGCCAGCAGCCCTATCGGGACTAGCAATGAGCAGTTCTTC.

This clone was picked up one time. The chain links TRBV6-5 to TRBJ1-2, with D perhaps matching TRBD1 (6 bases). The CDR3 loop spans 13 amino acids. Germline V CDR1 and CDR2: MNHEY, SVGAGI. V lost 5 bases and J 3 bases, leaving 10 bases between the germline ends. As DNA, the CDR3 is TGTGCCAGCAGTCACAGACAGGACTATGGCTACACCTTC. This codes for CASSHRQDYGYTF.

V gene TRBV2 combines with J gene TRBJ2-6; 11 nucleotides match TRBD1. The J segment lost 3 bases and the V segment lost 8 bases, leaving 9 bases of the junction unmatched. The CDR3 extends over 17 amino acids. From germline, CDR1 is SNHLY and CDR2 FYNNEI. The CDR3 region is CASHGGQGVFGANVLTF. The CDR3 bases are TGTGCCAGCCACGGGGGACAGGGGGTCTTTGGGGCCAACGTCCTGACTTTC.

The CDR3 here is CASRTGNTGELFF. The CDR3 DNA reads TGTGCCAGTAGGACAGGAAACACCGGGGAGCTGTTTTTT. The chain combines TRBV19 with TRBJ2-2; possible D gene TRBD1, 6 bases. In germline, CDR1 is LNHDA, CDR2 SQIVND (reference sequence). Trimming pared 6 bases from V and 2 bases from J, leaving 7 bases between. The CDR3 length is 13 residues. Variable domain in full (rest from reference TRBV19 and TRBJ2-2): DGGITQSPKYLFRKEGQNVTLSCEQNLNHDAMYWYRQDPGQGLRLIYYSQIVNDFQKGDIAEGYSVSREKKESFPLTVTSAQKNPTAFYLCASRTGNTGELFFGEGSRLTVL.

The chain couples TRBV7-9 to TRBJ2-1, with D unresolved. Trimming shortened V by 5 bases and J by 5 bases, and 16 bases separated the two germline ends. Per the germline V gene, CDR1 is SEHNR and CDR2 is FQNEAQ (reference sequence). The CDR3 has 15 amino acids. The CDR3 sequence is CASSRPYTTNNEQFF. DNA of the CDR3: TGTGCCAGCAGCCGGCCCTACACGACAAACAATGAGCAGTTCTTC. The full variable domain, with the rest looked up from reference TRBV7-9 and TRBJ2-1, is DTGVSQNPRHKITKRGQNVTFRCDPISEHNRLYWYRQTLGQGPEFLTYFQNEAQLEKSRLLSDRFSAERPKGSFSTLEIQRTEQGDSAMYLCASSRPYTTNNEQFFGPGTRLTVL.

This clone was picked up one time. In DNA, the CDR3 is TGTGCCAGCAGCTCGGGACTCTTGTACAATGAGCAGTTCTTC. Its protein is CASSSGLLYNEQFF. V is TRBV7-6 and J is TRBJ2-1; possible D gene TRBD2, 6 bases. The V end lost 4 bases, the J end lost 4 bases, and 11 bases lay between the germline ends. Per germline, CDR1 SGHVS and CDR2 FNYEAQ. This CDR3 is built from 14 residues.

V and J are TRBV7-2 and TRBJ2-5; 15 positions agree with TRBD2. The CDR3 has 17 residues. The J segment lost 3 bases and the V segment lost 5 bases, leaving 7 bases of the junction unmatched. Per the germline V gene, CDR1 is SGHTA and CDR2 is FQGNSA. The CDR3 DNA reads TGTGCCAGCAGCCGAGGGACTAGCGGGGGGATTAAAGAGACCCAGTACTTC. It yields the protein CASSRGTSGGIKETQYF.

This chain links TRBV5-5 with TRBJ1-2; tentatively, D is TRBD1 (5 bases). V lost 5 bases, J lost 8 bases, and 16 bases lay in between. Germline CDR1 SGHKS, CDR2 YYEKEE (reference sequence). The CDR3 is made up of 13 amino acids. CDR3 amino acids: CASRNLQGGGYTF. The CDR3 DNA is TGTGCCAGCAGAAACCTTCAGGGTGGAGGCTACACCTTC.

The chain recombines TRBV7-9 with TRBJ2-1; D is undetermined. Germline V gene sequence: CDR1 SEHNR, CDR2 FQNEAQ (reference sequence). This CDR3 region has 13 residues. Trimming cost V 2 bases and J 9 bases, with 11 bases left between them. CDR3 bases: TGTGCCAGCAGCTTAATCCGACCGGGTGAGCAGTTCTTC. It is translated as CASSLIRPGEQFF.

This CDR3 reads CASSLAGGEAFF. The CDR3 DNA is TGTGCCAGCAGCTTGGCGGGGGGCGAAGCTTTCTTT. The chain links TRBV5-6 to TRBJ1-1; TRBD1 is a possible D gene (6 bases). The germline V and J ends were trimmed by 0 bases and 8 bases, with 8 bases remaining between them. The CDR3 has 12 residues. Looked up from germline, CDR1 is SGHDT and CDR2 is YYEEEE.

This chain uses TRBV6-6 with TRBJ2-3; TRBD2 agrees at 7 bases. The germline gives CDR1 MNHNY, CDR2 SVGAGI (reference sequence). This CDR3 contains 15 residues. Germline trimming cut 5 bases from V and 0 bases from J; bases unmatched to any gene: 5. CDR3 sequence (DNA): TGTGCCAGCAGTGCGAGCGGGACTAGCACAGATACGCAGTATTTT. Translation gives CASSASGTSTDTQYF.

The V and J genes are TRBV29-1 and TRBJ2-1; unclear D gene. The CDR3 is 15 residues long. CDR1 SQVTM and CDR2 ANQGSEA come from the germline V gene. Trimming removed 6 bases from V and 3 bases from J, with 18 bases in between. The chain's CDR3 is CSVPGRPTYYNEQFF. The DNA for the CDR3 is TGCAGCGTCCCCGGCAGGCCAACATACTACAATGAGCAGTTCTTC.

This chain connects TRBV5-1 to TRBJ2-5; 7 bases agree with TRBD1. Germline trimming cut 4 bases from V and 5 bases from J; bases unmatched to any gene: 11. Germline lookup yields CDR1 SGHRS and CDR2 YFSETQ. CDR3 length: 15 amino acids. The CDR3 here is CASSPNRGMGETQYF. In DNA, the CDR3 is TGCGCCAGCAGCCCAAACAGGGGTATGGGGGAGACCCAGTACTTC.

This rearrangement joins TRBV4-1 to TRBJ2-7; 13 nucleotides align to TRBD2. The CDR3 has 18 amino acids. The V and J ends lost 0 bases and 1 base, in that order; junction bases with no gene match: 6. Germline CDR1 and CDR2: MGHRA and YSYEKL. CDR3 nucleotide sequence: TGCGCCAGCAGCCAAGATTCTACTAGCGGGAGGGTATCCTACGAGCAGTACTTC. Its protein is CASSQDSTSGRVSYEQYF.

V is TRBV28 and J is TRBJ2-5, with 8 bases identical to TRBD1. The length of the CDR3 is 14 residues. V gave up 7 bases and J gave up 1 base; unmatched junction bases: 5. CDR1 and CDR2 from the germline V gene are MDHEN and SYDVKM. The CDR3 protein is CASTGTGFQETQYF. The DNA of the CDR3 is TGTGCCAGCACCGGGACAGGCTTCCAAGAGACCCAGTACTTC.

CDR3 sequence: CASSLSESQPQHF. CDR3 nucleotides: TGTGCCAGCAGCTTGTCTGAGAGTCAGCCCCAGCATTTT. V usage is TRBV5-6 and J usage is TRBJ1-5; the D is unclear. V was trimmed by 1 base and J by 6 bases, leaving 8 bases between them. CDR3 length: 13 residues. Germline loops: CDR1 SGHDT, CDR2 YYEEEE.

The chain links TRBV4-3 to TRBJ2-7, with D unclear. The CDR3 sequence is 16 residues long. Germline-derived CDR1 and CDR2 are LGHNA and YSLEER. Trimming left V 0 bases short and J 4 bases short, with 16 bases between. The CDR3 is CASSQEPIGAAYEQYF. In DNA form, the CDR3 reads TGCGCCAGCAGCCAAGAGCCGATCGGCGCGGCATACGAGCAGTACTTC.